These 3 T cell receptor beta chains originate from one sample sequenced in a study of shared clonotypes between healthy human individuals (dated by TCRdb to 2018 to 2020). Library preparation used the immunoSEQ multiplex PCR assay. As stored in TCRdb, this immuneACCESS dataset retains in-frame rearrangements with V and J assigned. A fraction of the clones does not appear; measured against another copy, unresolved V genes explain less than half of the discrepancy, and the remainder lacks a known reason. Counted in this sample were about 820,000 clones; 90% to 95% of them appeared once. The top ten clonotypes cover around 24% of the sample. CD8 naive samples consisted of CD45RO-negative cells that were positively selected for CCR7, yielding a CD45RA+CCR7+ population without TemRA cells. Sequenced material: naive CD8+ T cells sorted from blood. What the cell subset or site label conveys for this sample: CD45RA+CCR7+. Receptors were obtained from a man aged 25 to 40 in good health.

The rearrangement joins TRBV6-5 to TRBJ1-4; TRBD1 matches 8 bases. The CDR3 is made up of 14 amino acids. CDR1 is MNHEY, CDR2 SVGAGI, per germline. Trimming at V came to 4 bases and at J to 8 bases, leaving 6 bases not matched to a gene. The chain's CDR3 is CASSFGQGWEKLFF. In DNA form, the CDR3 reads TGTGCCAGCAGTTTCGGACAGGGTTGGGAAAAACTGTTTTTT.

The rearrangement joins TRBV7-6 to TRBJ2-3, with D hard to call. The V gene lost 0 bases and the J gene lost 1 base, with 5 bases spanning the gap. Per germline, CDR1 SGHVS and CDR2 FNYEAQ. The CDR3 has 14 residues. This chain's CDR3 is CASSLAWGTDTQYF. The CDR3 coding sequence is TGTGCCAGCAGCTTAGCGTGGGGCACAGATACGCAGTATTTT.

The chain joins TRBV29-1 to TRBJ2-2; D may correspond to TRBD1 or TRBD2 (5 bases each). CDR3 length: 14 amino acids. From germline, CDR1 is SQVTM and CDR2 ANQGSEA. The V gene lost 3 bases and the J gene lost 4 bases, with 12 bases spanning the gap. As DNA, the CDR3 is TGCAGCGTTGAGTTTGGGGGATCCACCGGGGAGCTGTTTTTT. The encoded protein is CSVEFGGSTGELFF.